Included here is one T cell receptor (beta chain) sequence, with context. Its target antigen remains unknown. No much larger clone exists at a distance of one base, and base qualities are not known. Unmatched junction bases come to 8, with V trimmed by 6 bases and J by 3 bases. The germline V gene sets CDR1 to MDHEN and CDR2 to SYDVKM. From the cysteine through the phenylalanine, the CDR3 covers 15 amino acids. Here the CDR3 DNA is all that survives: 45 bases in frame from base 1. The data were taken from a study of Graves' ophthalmopathy and Graves' hyperthyroidism (dated by TCRdb to 2016 to 2018). About the full investigation: Peripheral blood samples were taken at the time of initial diagnosis, before any treatment was given. An independent validation cohort was composed of fewer than 20 hyperthyroidism patients and around 16 patients who later progressed from hyperthyroidism to ophthalmopathy. T-cell repertoires of thyroid tissue and blood were compared in over 5 hyperthyroidism patients. To explore V-J signatures distinguishing ophthalmopathy from hyperthyroidism, a discovery set of under 110 patients (fewer than 45 ophthalmopathy, about 57 stable hyperthyroidism) was enrolled. The approximately 90 discovery patients were divided at random into training and test sets in a 7:3 ratio. Following sample collection, hyperthyroidism patients were given methimazole at a starting dose of 30 mg daily, and ophthalmopathy patients were given high-dose intravenous methylprednisolone. In total, 135 blood samples were TCR-sequenced: some 40 ophthalmopathy, roughly 80 hyperthyroidism and some 17 hyperthyroidism-to-ophthalmopathy patients. TCR beta repertoire signatures were used to distinguish Graves' ophthalmopathy from Graves' hyperthyroidism and to predict progression to ophthalmopathy. Points the paper makes about the study in general: Most of the expanded thyroid clonotypes with a frequency above 0.001 were also detected in blood, and it was suggested that the thyroid immune response may be reflected by blood repertoires. Ophthalmopathy was separated from stable hyperthyroidism by the 13-signature model with about 85% sensitivity and approximately 84% specificity in cross-validation and with 80%/75% in the test set. No statistical method was used to predetermine the sample size, and group allocation was not hidden from the investigators. In validation, the model predicted ophthalmopathy progression with about 71% sensitivity and approximately 72% specificity; 12 predicted patients were CT-confirmed with GO in a median of about 7.1 months.

For repertoire sequencing, the TCR beta CDR3 regions were amplified from RNA transcripts. HTBI primers and the Qiagen OneStep RT-PCR kit were used in a first-round RT-PCR, which was followed by a second-round multiplex PCR, size selection and purification. Sequencing of the libraries was carried out on an Illumina HiSeq2000 in paired-end mode with 100 bp reads. The authors' pipeline ran thus. SOAPnuke was used for read processing, and reads with adapters, uncalled bases, a mean Phred below 15, or no exact constant-primer or identifier match were discarded. COPE v1.2.5 was used to merge high-quality paired reads. Each unique nucleotide sequence was treated as a clonotype, and MiTCR v1.1 was used to align the clonotypes to the IMGT TRB V, D and J references. The analysis was limited to V-J combinations with a frequency above 0.0001, which together covered approximately 99% of repertoires. For each V-J combination, a TCR clonal expansion and chaos score was defined as F50 clonal expansion divided by the chaos observed in the TCRdist matrix. Welch's t-statistics and random forest were used to reduce the features to about a dozen V-J combinations, which were then used as input to a naive Bayes classifier. Thyroid-blood repertoire similarity was quantified with the Morisita-Horn index. In-frame beta chains were kept once TCRdb had trimmed the public reads at Q25 with fastp and called clones with MiXCR. Each CDR3 protein appears once, grouped with its most common genes and DNA. TCRdb, not the original authors, processed these V and J calls. This sample comprises about 210,000 distinct CDR3 sequences, approximately 29% of them detected only once. The ten biggest clones cover around 10% of the sample.

Ophthalmopathy patients were characterized by moderately to severely active disease, a Clinical Activity Score of at least 3, a NOSPECS grade of at least 4, and a disease duration under 3 months. Patients with other autoimmune diseases, uncontrolled infections, pregnancy or lactation were excluded. Diagnosis relied on clinical symptoms, serum thyroxine, TRAb, thyroid ultrasound and orbital computed tomography. PBMCs were isolated from 7.5 to 10 ml of fresh peripheral blood by Ficoll-Paque density gradient centrifugation. Trizol reagent was used to extract the total RNA, and its quality was then checked on an Agilent 2100 Bioanalyzer.

The specimen was peripheral blood. The sequence links TRBV28 to TRBJ2-5, with 9 central nucleotides matching TRBD1. This TCR was sampled from a man aged 45-60 years with Graves' ophthalmopathy. Donor details come from another sample of the same person, matched by shared clones. The DNA is TGTGCCAGCAGCGGGACAGGGCAGCCCAAAGAGACCCAGTACTTC. It specifies CASSGTGQPKETQYF.